One sample yielded the 4 T cell receptor delta chains listed below, sequenced in a study of γδ T cells in repeated Plasmodium falciparum infection. TCRdb repeated clone calling on the multiplex PCR reads with CATT. Among 55,000 to 70,000 delta-chain clones listed, around 1.7% were seen once. Gammadelta T cells were flow-sorted from PBMC into Vgamma9/Vdelta2+ and Vdelta2-negative populations for bulk analysis. Sequences were obtained from gamma-delta T cells from blood. These receptors came from a pool of human donors (malaria-infected and uninfected, not separated).

Remarks on this clone: With a far larger clone one base away, a read error is the likely cause. Other DNA sequences of this sample code for an identical CDR3. The V call is TRDV1, the J call TRDJ1; 12 bases agree with TRDD3. The CDR3 has 23 amino acids. The germline gives CDR1 TSWWSYY, CDR2 QGS. Here the CDR3 DNA reads TGTGCTCTCGGGGACCGGGGGGCAACTTATCTCGTACTGGGGGATACTACCACCGATAAACTCATCTTT. This translates into CALGDRGATYLVLGDTTTDKLIF.

This clone was seen at least ten times. TCRdb pairs this DNA with a much larger clone's protein that differs at residue 10, likely a read error; the protein shown was translated from the DNA. The chain has TRDV2 and TRDJ1, with TRDD3 identical over 9 bases. Trimming took 1 base from V and 0 from J; bases not matched to a gene: 11. This CDR3 region has 18 residues. Germline V gives CDR1 GEAIGNYY, CDR2 EKD. CDR3: CACDTGTGGHPYTDKLIF. The CDR3 coding sequence is TGTGCCTGTGACACTGGTACTGGGGGACACCCTTACACCGATAAACTCATCTTT.

The sample holds a few counts of this clone. TCRdb assigns this DNA the protein of a much larger clone, which departs from its translation at residue 7; this likely reflects a read error, and the protein shown comes from translating the DNA. CDR3 loop: CALGERSQGDTLLDTDKLIF. CDR3 nucleotides: TGTGCTCTTGGGGAACGGAGTCAGGGGGATACTCTCCTTGACACCGATAAACTCATCTTT. The chain joins TRDV1 to TRDJ1; 9 bases line up with TRDD3. Assignment of the J gene here rests on matching the DNA to germline, because TCRdb gives none. Germline assignment: CDR1 TSWWSYY and CDR2 QGS. The V segment lost 1 base and the J segment 0 bases; nucleotides outside the gene matches: 15. CDR3 size: 20 residues.

This clone was seen a few times. TCRdb attributes to this sequence the protein of a much larger clone, which differs from the DNA translation at residue 12; a read error is likely, and the protein displayed is translated from the DNA. V and J are TRDV2 and TRDJ1; D is ambiguous. TCRdb supplies no J gene; here it was assigned by aligning the nucleotide sequence to germline. Per germline, CDR1 GEAIGNYY and CDR2 EKD. V dropped 3 bases and J dropped 7 bases, with 23 bases sitting between them. CDR3 size: 16 residues. In DNA, the CDR3 is TGTGCCTGTGACCAATGCCGCCCCTCCAAGCCCGGTAAACTCATCTTT. Protein sequence: CACDQCRPSKPGKLIF.